These T cell receptor beta chains were read from a single sample in a study of technical replicates of blood from several donors. The assay was immunoSEQ multiplex PCR, and TCRdb's table has in-frame clones only and misses some. The sample contains tens of thousands of clones, 95% of which appear only once. Sequencing used T cells isolated from PBMCs. The source of these receptors is a human donor in good health. Both conserved end residues are part of each CDR3. The order of the fields is CDR3 DNA, CDR3 protein, CDR3 length, V gene, J gene, clone size, D gene. A D gene is named only where the DNA matches it firmly. Not all rows give a size; the values are once, few, many and, for expanded clones, a class.

DNA: TGTGCCAGCAGCTCGAGACTAGCGGGGGAAGAGACCCAGTACTTC; CDR3: CASSSRLAGEETQYF; length: 15; V: TRBV7-9; J: TRBJ2-5; size: NA; D: TRBD2
DNA: TGTGCCACTCAGACGGGACTAGCGGGGGCCAATGAGCAGTTCTTC; CDR3: CATQTGLAGANEQFF; length: 15; V: TRBV19; J: TRBJ2-1; size: NA; D: TRBD2
DNA: TGTGCCAGCAGTCTACCTACGCCCGGACTAGCGGGAGTCGGGGGTGCATACAATGAGCAGTTCTTC; CDR3: CASSLPTPGLAGVGGAYNEQFF; length: 22; V: TRBV28; J: TRBJ2-1; size: NA; D: TRBD2
DNA: TGTGCCAGCAGCTTAGAGAGCGGGCAATTGTATGGCTACACCTTC; CDR3: CASSLESGQLYGYTF; length: 15; V: TRBV11-3; J: TRBJ1-2; size: NA; D: NA
DNA: TGCAGCGTTTCCCCGACAGAGACTGAAGCTTTCTTT; CDR3: CSVSPTETEAFF; length: 12; V: TRBV29-1; J: TRBJ1-1; size: NA; D: NA
DNA: TGCGCCAGCAGCCAAGGGGGGAACGGGAGGACAGATACGCAGTATTTT; CDR3: CASSQGGNGRTDTQYF; length: 16; V: TRBV4-1; J: TRBJ2-3; size: NA; D: TRBD2
DNA: TGTGCCACGAGAATCGACATCTCCTACGAGCAGTACTTC; CDR3: CATRIDISYEQYF; length: 13; V: TRBV10-3; J: TRBJ2-7; size: NA; D: NA
DNA: TGTGCCAGTAGTAGACAGGTCGGGGATTATGGCTACACCTTC; CDR3: CASSRQVGDYGYTF; length: 14; V: TRBV19; J: TRBJ1-2; size: NA; D: NA
DNA: TGTGCCAGCAGTTTATCCGTAAACACTGAAGCTTTCTTT; CDR3: CASSLSVNTEAFF; length: 13; V: TRBV27; J: TRBJ1-1; size: once; D: NA
DNA: TGTGCCACCAGCAGAGACCTGACAGGGCCCACTGAAGCTTTCTTT; CDR3: CATSRDLTGPTEAFF; length: 15; V: TRBV15; J: TRBJ1-1; size: few; D: TRBD1
DNA: TGTGCCAGCAGTTTCCGGGGGAACACTGAAGCTTTCTTT; CDR3: CASSFRGNTEAFF; length: 13; V: TRBV6-5; J: TRBJ1-1; size: NA; D: NA
DNA: TGTGCCAGTAGTATAGACAGCGGGAGTCGGTACGAGCAGTACTTC; CDR3: CASSIDSGSRYEQYF; length: 15; V: TRBV19; J: TRBJ2-7; size: NA; D: TRBD2
DNA: TGTGCCAGCAGTTATGAGCTCCGGGAATGGGGCACTGAAGCTTTCTTT; CDR3: CASSYELREWGTEAFF; length: 16; V: TRBV6-9; J: TRBJ1-1; size: NA; D: NA
DNA: TGCGCCAGCAGTTTCTGGCTACAGGGAGAAACTGAAGCTTTCTTT; CDR3: CASSFWLQGETEAFF; length: 15; V: TRBV5-1; J: TRBJ1-1; size: NA; D: NA
DNA: TGTGCCAGCAGCTTAGTAGGTGGGGGGGGCCGATACAATGAGCAGTTCTTC; CDR3: CASSLVGGGGRYNEQFF; length: 17; V: TRBV11-2; J: TRBJ2-1; size: NA; D: NA
DNA: TGCGCCAGCAGCTTTACAGGAACAAATGAGCAGTTCTTC; CDR3: CASSFTGTNEQFF; length: 13; V: TRBV5-1; J: TRBJ2-1; size: NA; D: NA
DNA: TGTGCCTGCACCCCCGGGCAGGGCCGATATGGCTACACCTTC; CDR3: CACTPGQGRYGYTF; length: 14; V: TRBV10-3; J: TRBJ1-2; size: NA; D: NA
DNA: TGTGCCAGCAGCCCTGGGACAGGAGGGAATCAGCCCCAGCATTTT; CDR3: CASSPGTGGNQPQHF; length: 15; V: TRBV5-4; J: TRBJ1-5; size: NA; D: TRBD1
DNA: TGTGCCAGCAGCTTGGGGCTAGCGGATTACAATGAGCAGTTCTTC; CDR3: CASSLGLADYNEQFF; length: 15; V: TRBV5-5; J: TRBJ2-1; size: once; D: TRBD2
DNA: TGTGCCACCAGCAGAGCGGGGCAGGGGACCGAGCAGTACTTC; CDR3: CATSRAGQGTEQYF; length: 14; V: TRBV15; J: TRBJ2-7; size: NA; D: NA
DNA: TGTGCCTGGGATCAGGGGAACTATGGCTACACCTTC; CDR3: CAWDQGNYGYTF; length: 12; V: TRBV30; J: TRBJ1-2; size: NA; D: NA
DNA: TGTGCCAGTAGGGTGCGTTCAGGGGTGAACAATGAGCAGTTCTTC; CDR3: CASRVRSGVNNEQFF; length: 15; V: TRBV19; J: TRBJ2-1; size: NA; D: NA
DNA: TGTGCCAGCAGCTCGGCAAGCGGAATCTCCTACGAGCAGTACTTC; CDR3: CASSSASGISYEQYF; length: 15; V: TRBV11-2; J: TRBJ2-7; size: NA; D: NA
DNA: TGTGCCAGTAGTATGGCGGGCGTACCCTACGAGCAGTACTTC; CDR3: CASSMAGVPYEQYF; length: 14; V: TRBV19; J: TRBJ2-7; size: NA; D: NA
DNA: TGTGCCAGCAGCTTATCGCGGCAAGAGACCCAGTACTTC; CDR3: CASSLSRQETQYF; length: 13; V: TRBV7-3; J: TRBJ2-5; size: NA; D: NA
DNA: TGTGCCAGCAGCTTCTCCGGGGACACTGAAGCTTTCTTT; CDR3: CASSFSGDTEAFF; length: 13; V: TRBV7-9; J: TRBJ1-1; size: few; D: NA
DNA: TGTGCCAGCAGGAAAGACACACTGAACACTGAAGCTTTCTTT; CDR3: CASRKDTLNTEAFF; length: 14; V: TRBV27; J: TRBJ1-1; size: NA; D: NA
DNA: TGTGCCAGCGGCCTCGGGAACGCGAACACTGAAGCTTTCTTT; CDR3: CASGLGNANTEAFF; length: 14; V: TRBV9; J: TRBJ1-1; size: NA; D: NA
DNA: TGTGCCTGGGGGCCGGGACAGGGAGTTGGGACCCAGTACTTC; CDR3: CAWGPGQGVGTQYF; length: 14; V: TRBV30; J: TRBJ2-5; size: NA; D: TRBD1
DNA: TGTGCCAGCAGCCGTGAGGCGGGAGCTTTCAATGAGCAGTTCTTC; CDR3: CASSREAGAFNEQFF; length: 15; V: TRBV6-5; J: TRBJ2-1; size: NA; D: TRBD2
DNA: TGTGCCAGCAGTTTCAGCGCTACAGGGGGCGTAAACTACGAGCAGTACTTC; CDR3: CASSFSATGGVNYEQYF; length: 17; V: TRBV27; J: TRBJ2-7; size: once; D: TRBD1
DNA: TGTGCCAGCAGTGGCCGGACAGTCTTCACAGATACGCAGTATTTT; CDR3: CASSGRTVFTDTQYF; length: 15; V: TRBV6-1; J: TRBJ2-3; size: once; D: NA
DNA: TGTGCCAGCAGTCTTGACAGGGCTGAAGCTTTCTTT; CDR3: CASSLDRAEAFF; length: 12; V: TRBV27; J: TRBJ1-1; size: few; D: TRBD1
DNA: TGTGCCAGCAGCCCAGCGGGGATAGCGGGAGGGCCCCACTCCTACGAGCAGTACTTC; CDR3: CASSPAGIAGGPHSYEQYF; length: 19; V: TRBV4-2; J: TRBJ2-7; size: once; D: TRBD2
DNA: TGTGCCAGCAGTTTATCCCCGGGCGTAGGACAGGGGAGCGGCGACGAGCAGTACTTC; CDR3: CASSLSPGVGQGSGDEQYF; length: 19; V: TRBV28; J: TRBJ2-7; size: NA; D: TRBD1
DNA: TGTGCCAGCAGTTCGGTGGGCAGGGGGCTCCATCAGCCCCAGCATTTT; CDR3: CASSSVGRGLHQPQHF; length: 16; V: TRBV6-5; J: TRBJ1-5; size: once; D: TRBD1
DNA: TGTGCCAGCAGCTTCGACAGGCAAGAGACCCAGTACTTC; CDR3: CASSFDRQETQYF; length: 13; V: TRBV6-8; J: TRBJ2-5; size: NA; D: NA
DNA: TGTGCCAGCAGTTGGCGGGGTACAGGACCCGAGCAGTACTTC; CDR3: CASSWRGTGPEQYF; length: 14; V: TRBV27; J: TRBJ2-7; size: NA; D: NA
DNA: TGTGCCAGCAGCATTACGGGGGGGCCGGGCTATGGCTACACCTTC; CDR3: CASSITGGPGYGYTF; length: 15; V: TRBV5-4; J: TRBJ1-2; size: NA; D: NA
DNA: TGTGCCAGCAGTTTATCGGGGGGGGAGACCCAGTACTTC; CDR3: CASSLSGGETQYF; length: 13; V: TRBV28; J: TRBJ2-5; size: NA; D: TRBD2
DNA: TGTGCCAGCAGTGTGTACAGGGCCAACGTCCTGACTTTC; CDR3: CASSVYRANVLTF; length: 13; V: TRBV6-1; J: TRBJ2-6; size: NA; D: NA